This entry lists 10 T cell receptor beta chains sequenced from one sample in a study of T cell responses to AZD1222 COVID-19 vaccine. The protocol was immunoSEQ multiplex PCR, while the TCRdb copy is restricted to in-frame clones and leaves out a portion. This table holds approximately 160,000 clones, around 88% found once. Specimen: peripheral blood, collected on day 0 of AZD1222 vaccination. Every receptor here comes from an adult in good health.

The chain combines TRBV14 with TRBJ1-1; D remains unclear. V was clipped by 2 bases and J by 0 bases, with 4 bases between them. This CDR3 contains 13 residues. Germline V gene data show CDR1 as SGHDN and CDR2 as FVKESK. The CDR3 protein is CASSQIMNTEAFF. The CDR3 coding sequence is TGTGCCAGCAGCCAAATTATGAACACTGAAGCTTTCTTT.

The rearrangement uses TRBV3-1 (or the pseudogene TRBV3-2) and TRBJ1-5, with a possible D match to TRBD1 (5 bases). The CDR3 runs 12 residues. CDR1 is LGHDT and CDR2 is YNNKEL in the germline V gene (reference sequence). The V gene lost 3 bases and the J gene lost 6 bases, with 6 bases spanning the gap. In DNA, the CDR3 is TGTGCCAGCAGCCATAGGGGTCAGCCCCAGCATTTT. It specifies CASSHRGQPQHF.

The genes are TRBV18 and TRBJ2-7; D may be TRBD2 (5 bases). Trimming removed 5 bases at V and 2 bases at J, with 25 bases between. Per germline, CDR1 KGHSH and CDR2 LQKENI. The length of the CDR3 is 18 residues. Here the CDR3 reads CASSGLKLLTLLAYEQYF. For the CDR3, the DNA is TGTGCCAGCTCAGGCTTAAAACTACTTACCCTACTAGCCTACGAGCAGTACTTC.

This chain joins TRBV7-9 and TRBJ1-1; 8 nucleotides align to TRBD1. This CDR3 comprises 14 residues. The germline V gene has CDR1 SEHNR and CDR2 FQNEAQ (reference sequence). The V and J ends lost 5 bases and 2 bases, in that order; junction bases with no gene match: 4. CDR3 loop: CASSPGQGNTEAFF. CDR3 DNA: TGTGCCAGCAGCCCAGGACAGGGAAACACTGAAGCTTTCTTT. The entire variable domain, with the rest obtained from reference TRBV7-9 and TRBJ1-1, is as follows: DTGVSQNPRHKITKRGQNVTFRCDPISEHNRLYWYRQTLGQGPEFLTYFQNEAQLEKSRLLSDRFSAERPKGSFSTLEIQRTEQGDSAMYLCASSPGQGNTEAFFGQGTRLTVV.

This CDR3 is CASSPSYGDTGELFF. As DNA, the CDR3 is TGTGCCAGCAGTCCGAGTTACGGGGACACCGGGGAGCTGTTTTTT. The chain couples TRBV7-3 to TRBJ2-2, with D possibly being TRBD2 (5 bases). Trimming cost V 6 bases and J 3 bases, with 14 bases left between them. The CDR3 extends over 15 amino acids. Germline CDR1 is SGHTA and CDR2 is FQGTGA.

The chain has TRBV24-1 and TRBJ2-7, with TRBD2 matching 7 bases. Losses at the gene ends were 9 bases for V and 0 bases for J; bases not matched to a gene: 10. This CDR3 is built from 15 residues. Germline CDR1 reads KGHDR; CDR2 reads SFDVKD. The CDR3 region has the DNA TGTGCCACCGTCCGAACTAGCGCCAGCTCCTACGAGCAGTACTTC. Its translation is CATVRTSASSYEQYF.

This chain links TRBV29-1 with TRBJ2-2; maybe TRBD1 (6 bases). V was clipped by 4 bases and J by 7 bases, with 13 bases between them. The germline V gene has CDR1 SQVTM and CDR2 ANQGSEA. The CDR3 totals 13 residues. DNA of the CDR3: TGCAGCGTTGGAGCAGGGGCGGACGGGGAGCTGTTTTTT. Amino acid sequence: CSVGAGADGELFF.

The chain's CDR3 is CASTSGVSQPQHF. In DNA, the CDR3 is TGTGCCAGTACTTCAGGGGTAAGTCAGCCCCAGCATTTT. The rearrangement joins TRBV28 to TRBJ1-5; D is perhaps TRBD1 (6 bases). CDR1 and CDR2 (germline): MDHEN, SYDVKM. The V end lost 9 bases, the J end lost 6 bases, and 15 bases lay between the germline ends. CDR3 size: 13 residues. Full variable domain (outside the CDR3, taken from reference TRBV28 and TRBJ1-5): DVKVTQSSRYLVKRTGEKVFLECVQDMDHENMFWYRQDPGLGLRLIYFSYDVKMKEKGDIPEGYSVSREKKERFSLILESASTNQTSMYLCASTSGVSQPQHFGDGTRLSIL.

V usage is TRBV3-1 (or the pseudogene TRBV3-2) and J usage is TRBJ1-4, with TRBD1 as a possible D gene (5 bases). V dropped 2 bases and J dropped 7 bases, with 11 bases sitting between them. Germline V lookup: CDR1 LGHDT, CDR2 YNNKEL (reference sequence). The CDR3 is made up of 14 amino acids. CDR3 amino acids: CASSQFGGAEKLFF. CDR3 sequence (DNA): TGTGCCAGCAGCCAATTCGGGGGTGCTGAAAAACTGTTTTTT.

The chain uses TRBV6-5 and TRBJ1-4; 8 bases are a match to TRBD1. The CDR3 sequence is 12 residues long. Germline V gene sequence: CDR1 MNHEY, CDR2 SVGAGI. After removal of 6 bases from V and 8 bases from J, the junction contained 2 bases not matched to a gene. CDR3 nucleotide sequence: TGTGCCAGCAGACAGGGGGAAGAAAAACTGTTTTTT. Protein sequence: CASRQGEEKLFF.